The 8 T cell receptor beta chains listed next were all sequenced from one sample in a study of shared clonotypes between healthy human individuals. Produced via immunoSEQ multiplex PCR; TCRdb's table is partial and in-frame only. The repertoire has about 2,500,000 clones, roughly 92% of them found once; the top ten carry roughly 0.15%. Sequenced input: naive CD4+ T cells sorted from blood. The subset denotes: CD45RA+ positively selected. The receptor source for this set is a man between 18 and 35 years old in good health.

CDR3 loop: CASSFEGINTGELFF. The CDR3 nucleotides read TGCGCCAGCAGCTTCGAGGGGATCAACACCGGGGAGCTGTTTTTT. The chain couples TRBV5-1 to TRBJ2-2; either TRBD1 or TRBD2 may supply D (5 bases each). In germline, CDR1 is SGHRS, CDR2 YFSETQ. This CDR3 has 15 residues. Between the trimmed V and J ends, which lost 2 bases and 2 bases, there was a span of 10 bases.

A note on this clone: At the DNA level, this CDR3 is encoded by other sequences in the same sample as well. This chain connects TRBV13 to TRBJ2-3; D call uncertain. V shed 0 bases and J shed 1 base, with 2 bases lying between them. The CDR3 covers 13 residues. The germline V gene encodes CDR1 PRHDT and CDR2 FYEKMQ (reference sequence). CDR3 nucleotides: TGTGCCAGCAGCTTAGGGGGCACAGATACGCAGTATTTT. Amino acid sequence: CASSLGGTDTQYF.

The rearrangement uses TRBV29-1 and TRBJ2-1, with 9 bases lining up with TRBD2. After removal of 1 base from V and 0 bases from J, the junction contained 1 base not matched to a gene. From germline, CDR1 is SQVTM and CDR2 ANQGSEA. The CDR3 totals 15 residues. Here the CDR3 DNA reads TGCAGCGTTGAAGGCGGGGGGGCCTCCTACAATGAGCAGTTCTTC. This translates into CSVEGGGASYNEQFF.

The V gene is TRBV2, the J gene TRBJ2-7, with D perhaps matching TRBD1 (6 bases). Per the germline V gene, CDR1 is SNHLY and CDR2 is FYNNEI. The V and J ends lost 8 bases and 6 bases respectively, with 23 bases between them. The CDR3 extends over 15 amino acids. The DNA of the CDR3 is TGTGCCAGCGCCAACAGGGAACAAGCCCTTCGCGAGCAGTACTTC. This codes for CASANREQALREQYF.

The V and J genes are TRBV10-3 and TRBJ2-3; D is unresolved. CDR1 ENHRY and CDR2 SYGVKD come from the germline V gene. The CDR3 is 16 residues long. V lost 2 bases to trimming and J lost 0 bases, with 12 bases between them. The DNA of the CDR3 is TGTGCCATCAGTGAGGTGGTTTTGCGGAGCACAGATACGCAGTATTTT. This sequence encodes CAISEVVLRSTDTQYF.

The gene calls are TRBV7-2 and TRBJ2-6; tentatively, D is TRBD1 or TRBD2 (5 bases each). This CDR3 is 15 amino acids long. CDR1 is SGHTA, CDR2 FQGNSA, per germline. V was shortened by 5 bases and J by 7 bases, with 15 bases between the two germline ends. The CDR3 sequence: CASSPGTGKANVLTF. CDR3 nucleotide sequence: TGTGCCAGCAGCCCAGGGACGGGGAAAGCCAACGTCCTGACTTTC. Looking up the rest from reference TRBV7-2 and TRBJ2-6 gives the full variable domain: GAGVSQSPSNKVTEKGKDVELRCDPISGHTALYWYRQSLGQGLEFLIYFQGNSAPDKSGLPSDRFSAERTGGSVSTLTIQRTQQEDSAVYLCASSPGTGKANVLTFGAGSRLTVL.

The J gene is TRBJ1-6, the V gene TRBV4-1; TRBD1 agrees at 9 bases. There are 16 residues in the CDR3. The ends lost 4 bases at V and 6 bases at J; junction bases unmatched: 7. Germline-derived CDR1 and CDR2 are MGHRA and YSYEKL. The CDR3 region is CASSPQDRGINSPLHF. CDR3 nucleotides: TGCGCCAGCAGCCCCCAGGACAGGGGCATTAATTCACCCCTCCACTTT.

The chain has TRBV6-6 and TRBJ2-7; TRBD2 aligns across 9 bases. Germline values: CDR1 MNHNY, CDR2 SVGAGI (reference sequence). The CDR3 loop spans 15 amino acids. V lost 7 bases, J lost 1 base, and 8 bases stayed unmatched. The CDR3 here is CASTESGGPSYEQYF. The CDR3 bases are TGTGCCAGCACTGAAAGCGGGGGGCCGTCCTACGAGCAGTACTTC.